Presented here are 11 T cell receptor beta chains from one specimen sequenced in a study of OX40 agonist ivuxolimab in advanced cancers. Measured with immunoSEQ multiplex PCR; TCRdb has only the in-frame clones, and not every one. The sample carries about 21,000 clones, 76% recorded once. This specimen consisted of CD4+ or CD8+ T cells sorted from blood, obtained in a trial of the OX40 agonist ivuxolimab. Every receptor here comes from an adult with an advanced solid tumor such as melanoma, head and neck, liver or kidney cancer.

This clone was picked up one time. This sequence joins TRBV1 and TRBJ2-1; the table calls TRBD2, which could not be checked here. TRBV1 is a known pseudogene. The CDR3 totals 19 residues. The CDR3 spells CTSSQTPVSGGGSYNEQFF. The CDR3 coding sequence is TGCACCAGCAGCCAGACGCCAGTTAGCGGGGGAGGCTCCTACAATGAGCAGTTCTTC.

CDR3 in amino acids: CASSQQTQDQPQHF. The CDR3 nucleotides read TGCGCCAGCAGCCAGCAAACCCAGGATCAGCCCCAGCATTTT. The chain couples TRBV4-3 to TRBJ1-5; D unresolved. V was clipped by 3 bases and J by 5 bases, with 11 bases between them. This CDR3 spans 14 amino acids. Germline lookup yields CDR1 LGHNA and CDR2 YSLEER.

This clone was counted a few times. This CDR3 is also generated by other DNA sequences in the sample. The chain is built from TRBV7-3 and TRBJ2-5, with 9 bases matching TRBD1. CDR1 and CDR2 from the germline V gene are SGHTA and FQGTGA. Trimming at V came to 5 bases and at J to 1 base, leaving 11 bases not matched to a gene. The CDR3 is made up of 17 amino acids. The chain's CDR3 is CASSMFWDRDPQETQYF. DNA of the CDR3: TGTGCCAGCAGCATGTTCTGGGACAGGGATCCCCAAGAGACCCAGTACTTC.

V usage is TRBV18 and J usage is TRBJ2-5; possible D gene TRBD1, 5 bases. The length of the CDR3 is 12 residues. The ends were cut back, 6 bases at V and 5 bases at J, with 10 bases in the middle. The germline gives CDR1 KGHSH, CDR2 LQKENI. The CDR3 region is CASSQKGETQYF. The CDR3 DNA sequence: TGTGCCAGCTCCCAAAAGGGGGAGACCCAGTACTTC.

V usage is TRBV5-6 and J usage is TRBJ1-4, with D uncertain. The CDR3 spans 12 residues. Germline V gene lookup returns CDR1 SGHDT and CDR2 YYEEEE. Trimming removed 4 bases at V and 8 bases at J, with 9 bases between. CDR3 in amino acids: CASSGEGEKLFF. The CDR3 DNA follows: TGTGCCAGCAGCGGTGAGGGCGAAAAACTGTTTTTT.

To note about this clone: The junction departs from the called germline gene at one end, perhaps through a read error. V and J are TRBV7-9 and TRBJ2-7, with D possibly matching TRBD1 (6 bases). Per germline, CDR1 SEHNR and CDR2 FQNEAQ (reference sequence). There are 13 residues in the CDR3. CDR3 in DNA: TGTGCCAGCAGCGACGCAACGGGACACCACAAGTGGTTC. Residues: CASSDATGHHKWF.

The genes are TRBV20-1 and TRBJ1-1; D remains ambiguous. V lost 4 bases to trimming and J lost 5 bases, with 8 bases between them. Germline CDR1 is DFQATT and CDR2 is SNEGSKA (reference sequence). The length of the CDR3 is 11 residues. Here the CDR3 reads CSAIEKTEAFF. Here the CDR3 DNA reads TGCAGTGCTATTGAGAAAACTGAAGCTTTCTTT.

This clone was detected once. V and J are TRBV6-4 and TRBJ2-3; D is perhaps TRBD1 or TRBD2 (5 bases each). The CDR3 runs to 14 residues. CDR1 and CDR2 from the germline V gene are MRHNA and SNTAGT. V gave up 0 bases and J gave up 5 bases, with 9 bases separating them. The CDR3, as DNA: TGTGCCAGCAGTGACTCGGGGGAGAGAGATACGCAGTATTTT. It translates to CASSDSGERDTQYF.

V and J are TRBV28 and TRBJ1-5; D gene unclear. The V gene lost 3 bases and the J gene lost 9 bases, with 6 bases spanning the gap. The CDR3 consists of 11 residues. Germline CDR1 reads MDHEN; CDR2 reads SYDVKM. In DNA form, the CDR3 reads TGTGCCAGCAGTTTGACTCGGCCCCAGCATTTT. Protein product: CASSLTRPQHF.

J is TRBJ1-6 and V is TRBV14; TRBD1 might be the D (5 bases). The germline V gene encodes CDR1 SGHDN and CDR2 FVKESK. V was trimmed by 4 bases and J by 9 bases, leaving 19 bases between them. There are 16 residues in the CDR3. The CDR3 sequence: CASSLQGAGFGSPLHF. CDR3 sequence (DNA): TGTGCCAGCAGCCTCCAAGGGGCCGGCTTCGGTTCACCCCTCCACTTT.

The chain links TRBV5-4 to TRBJ2-2; tentative D call: TRBD1 (7 bases). Germline V gene lookup returns CDR1 SGHNT and CDR2 YYREEE (reference sequence). This CDR3 spans 15 amino acids. V was trimmed by 4 bases and J by 4 bases, leaving 14 bases between them. The CDR3 DNA reads TGTGCCAGCAGCACCGGGACAGCGGGCACCGGGGAGCTGTTTTTT. It translates to CASSTGTAGTGELFF. Complete variable domain (other parts from reference TRBV5-4 and TRBJ2-2): ETGVTQSPTHLIKTRGQQVTLRCSSQSGHNTVSWYQQALGQGPQFIFQYYREEENGRGNFPPRFSGLQFPNYSSELNVNALELDDSALYLCASSTGTAGTGELFFGEGSRLTVL.